This T cell receptor (beta chain) was observed in a study of blood T cell repertoires in COVID-19. Turning to the study itself: COVID-19 samples, acute and convalescent, were from the United States, Italy and Spain.

Method: immunoSEQ multiplex PCR; TCRdb's copy keeps in-frame clones and lacks some. The sample contains around 75,000 clones, about 88% of which appear only once. V shed 5 bases, J shed 0 bases, and the junction held 12 bases outside the gene matches. The germline V gene encodes CDR1 LNHDA and CDR2 SQIVND (reference sequence). The CDR3 is 18 residues long. This chain uses TRBV19 with TRBJ2-3, with 9 positions matching TRBD2. The source is a man aged 65-85 years with active COVID-19. The sequencing sample was made of peripheral blood. The CDR3: CASSAIAGVRPSTDTQYF. The CDR3 DNA follows: TGTGCCAGTAGTGCGATAGCGGGAGTTCGCCCGAGCACAGATACGCAGTATTTT.